This T cell receptor beta chain stems from a study of blood T cell repertoires in COVID-19. At the level of the study: Collection of acute and convalescent COVID-19 samples took place in the United States, Italy and Spain. PBMCs, B-cell-depleted T cells, or T cells provided the cDNA or gDNA that made up the material.

V was trimmed by 4 bases and J by 3 bases, leaving 18 bases between them. The CDR3 contains 17 residues. CDR1 MDHEN and CDR2 SYDVKM come from the germline V gene. Original data processing: Amplified reference gene primers provided the basis for estimating nucleated cell counts. Measured with immunoSEQ multiplex PCR; TCRdb has only the in-frame clones, and not every one. V, J and clone size are those of that table, while D and trimming were read from the DNA. The sample holds a few hundred thousand clones, roughly 85% seen once. The sample consisted of peripheral blood. This receptor was identified in a woman aged 18-29 years with acute or convalescent COVID-19. V usage is TRBV28 and J usage is TRBJ2-2; possible D gene TRBD1, 6 bases. This chain's CDR3 is CASSSQDGQGYTGELFF. In DNA form, the CDR3 reads TGTGCCAGCAGTTCCCAGGACGGGCAGGGGTACACCGGGGAGCTGTTTTTT.